Listed below are T cell receptor beta chains from one sample, sequenced in a study of cytomegalovirus exposure and HLA in healthy donors. Libraries were prepared by immunoSEQ multiplex PCR; TCRdb keeps only in-frame clonotypes and omits some of them. This listing includes 150,000 to 250,000 clones. Sequencing was carried out using PBMCs. These receptors came from a boy under 18 in good health and CMV-seronegative. CDR3s include the opening cysteine and the closing phenylalanine or tryptophan. A D gene is named only where the DNA matches it firmly.

>TRBJ1-2|-|TRBV6-5
CASSKTGSTNYGYTF
TGTGCCAGCAGCAAGACAGGAAGTACTAACTATGGCTACACCTTC
>TRBJ1-5|-|TRBV7-7
CASSLDGVKDQPQHF
TGTGCTAGCAGCTTAGACGGGGTTAAGGATCAGCCCCAGCATTTT
>TRBJ2-7|TRBD1|TRBV5-4
CASSFRQGKNYEQYF
TGTGCCAGCAGCTTCCGACAGGGGAAGAACTACGAGCAGTACTTC
>TRBJ1-6|TRBD1|TRBV9
CASSAPGGLNSPLHF
TGTGCCAGCAGCGCTCCAGGGGGCCTGAATTCACCCCTCCACTTT
>TRBJ2-5|-|TRBV5-1
CASSSGFGGQQETQYF
TGCGCCAGCAGCTCAGGTTTTGGCGGACAGCAAGAGACCCAGTACTTC
>TRBJ2-5|-|TRBV13
CASSSETTGPKETQYF
TGTGCCAGCAGCTCAGAAACGACTGGCCCGAAAGAGACCCAGTACTTC
>TRBJ1-6|TRBD1|TRBV5-1
CASSLWTGDSPLHF
TGCGCCAGCAGCTTGTGGACAGGGGACTCACCCCTCCACTTT
>TRBJ1-2|TRBD1|TRBV2
CASSDPGQDLFHYGYTF
TGTGCCAGCAGTGACCCGGGACAGGACCTTTTTCACTATGGCTACACCTTC
>TRBJ2-7|TRBD2|TRBV27
CASSLGGGAYEQYF
TGTGCCAGCAGTTTAGGCGGGGGGGCCTACGAGCAGTACTTC
>TRBJ2-7|-|TRBV7-2
CASSLPGHPPYEQYF
TGTGCCAGCAGCCTCCCGGGACACCCCCCGTACGAGCAGTACTTC
>TRBJ2-1|-|TRBV7-3
CASSLSRSSYNEQFF
TGTGCCAGCAGCTTATCGCGGAGCTCCTACAATGAGCAGTTCTTC
>TRBJ2-5|-|TRBV21-1
CASSSWTGKRGETQYF
TGTGCCAGCAGCAGCTGGACAGGGAAGCGTGGCGAGACCCAGTACTTC
>TRBJ1-5|TRBD1|TRBV7-9
CASSSKGAPNQPQHF
TGTGCCAGCAGCTCTAAGGGGGCCCCCAATCAGCCCCAGCATTTT
>TRBJ2-5|TRBD1|TRBV6-1
CASSELDRMRYF
TGTGCCAGCAGTGAATTGGACAGGATGAGGTACTTC
>TRBJ1-3|TRBD1|TRBV4-1
CASSQGTGREIGNTIYF
TGCGCCAGCAGCCAGGGGACAGGCCGGGAAATAGGAAACACCATATATTTT
>TRBJ1-1|TRBD1|TRBV2
CASSRQGVNTEAFF
TGTGCCAGCAGTCGACAGGGAGTTAACACTGAAGCTTTCTTT
>TRBJ2-7|TRBD2|TRBV5-1
CASSFSTSGPLSEQYF
TGCGCCAGCAGCTTTAGCACTAGCGGCCCGCTATCAGAGCAGTACTTC
>TRBJ2-1|-|TRBV7-8
CASSLAIRGSYNEQFF
TGTGCCAGCAGCTTAGCGATAAGGGGCTCCTACAATGAGCAGTTCTTC
>TRBJ1-6|TRBD1|TRBV27
CASSLRLRDRGDSPLHF
TGTGCCAGCAGCTTGAGGCTCCGGGACAGGGGTGATTCACCCCTCCACTTT
>TRBJ1-1|-|TRBV5-5
CASTEQVMNTEAFF
TGTGCCAGCACAGAACAGGTTATGAACACTGAAGCTTTCTTT
>TRBJ1-5|-|TRBV21-1
CASSYPTKSPNQPQHF
TGTGCCAGCAGCTACCCCACGAAGAGCCCTAATCAGCCCCAGCATTTT
>TRBJ1-6|-|TRBV18
CASSLDPGSPLHF
TGTGCCAGCTCACTCGACCCAGGTTCACCCCTCCACTTT
>TRBJ2-3|TRBD2|TRBV6-8
CASSSGGTTDTQYF
TGTGCCAGCAGTAGCGGGGGCACGACAGATACGCAGTATTTT
>TRBJ1-1|TRBD1|TRBV10-1
CASSTTAPDRGQAFF
TGCGCCAGCAGCACCACGGCCCCGGACAGGGGTCAAGCTTTCTTT
>TRBJ1-2|-|TRBV9
CASSASLERINYGYTF
TGTGCCAGCAGCGCCTCCCTGGAGCGGATTAACTATGGCTACACCTTC
>TRBJ1-1|-|TRBV6-1
CASSGQENTEAFF
TGTGCCAGCAGTGGACAGGAGAACACTGAAGCTTTCTTT
>TRBJ1-6|-|TRBV11-2
CASSSPGTPPLHF
TGTGCCAGCAGCAGTCCAGGTACACCTCCCCTCCACTTT
>TRBJ2-1|TRBD1|TRBV5-1
CASSGTGDPYNEQFF
TGCGCCAGCAGCGGCACAGGGGACCCTTACAATGAGCAGTTCTTC
>TRBJ1-2|-|TRBV27
CASSLSRDFNYGYTF
TGTGCCAGCAGTTTATCCCGGGATTTTAACTATGGCTACACCTTC
>TRBJ2-4|-|TRBV11-2
CASSSQIRDGQYF
TGTGCCAGCAGCTCCCAGATTCGGGATGGGCAGTACTTC
>TRBJ1-6|TRBD1|TRBV15
CATSGGQGGNSPLHF
TGTGCCACCAGCGGGGGACAGGGGGGGAATTCACCCCTCCACTTT
>TRBJ2-6|-|TRBV7-3
CASSYPGQGSGANVLTF
TGTGCCAGCAGCTACCCGGGGCAGGGGTCTGGGGCCAACGTCCTGACTTTC
>TRBJ2-4|-|TRBV6-6
CASSSGGERNIQYF
TGTGCCAGCAGTTCAGGCGGGGAACGAAACATTCAGTACTTC
>TRBJ2-1|-|TRBV2
CASSAPGANEQFF
TGTGCCAGCAGTGCGCCAGGGGCGAATGAGCAGTTCTTC
>TRBJ2-1|-|TRBV28
CASRVRTGTYNEQFF
TGTGCCAGCAGGGTAAGAACAGGAACCTACAATGAGCAGTTCTTC
>TRBJ2-7|TRBD1|TRBV19
CASSSADRGYEQYF
TGTGCCAGTAGCAGCGCAGACAGGGGGTACGAGCAGTACTTC